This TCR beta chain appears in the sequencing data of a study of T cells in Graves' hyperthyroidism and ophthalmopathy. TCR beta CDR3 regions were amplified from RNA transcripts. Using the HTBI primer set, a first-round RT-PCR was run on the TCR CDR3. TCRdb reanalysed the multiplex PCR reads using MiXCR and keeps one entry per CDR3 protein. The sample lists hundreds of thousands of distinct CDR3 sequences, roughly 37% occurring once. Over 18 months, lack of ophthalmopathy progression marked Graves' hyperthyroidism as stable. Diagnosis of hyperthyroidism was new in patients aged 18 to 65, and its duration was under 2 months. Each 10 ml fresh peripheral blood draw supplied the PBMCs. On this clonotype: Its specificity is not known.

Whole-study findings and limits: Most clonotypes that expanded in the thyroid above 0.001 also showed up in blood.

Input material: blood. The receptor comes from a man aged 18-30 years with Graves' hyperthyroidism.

In nucleotides, the CDR3 is TGCGCCAGCAGGTACGTCCGGGACGGCATGAGAACCTTC. It specifies CASRYVRDGMRTF. J is TRBJ1-2 and V is TRBV5-1; TRBD1 is a possible D gene (5 bases). V shed 5 bases and J shed 14 bases, with 22 bases lying between them. The germline V gene has CDR1 SGHRS and CDR2 YFSETQ. There are 13 residues in the CDR3.